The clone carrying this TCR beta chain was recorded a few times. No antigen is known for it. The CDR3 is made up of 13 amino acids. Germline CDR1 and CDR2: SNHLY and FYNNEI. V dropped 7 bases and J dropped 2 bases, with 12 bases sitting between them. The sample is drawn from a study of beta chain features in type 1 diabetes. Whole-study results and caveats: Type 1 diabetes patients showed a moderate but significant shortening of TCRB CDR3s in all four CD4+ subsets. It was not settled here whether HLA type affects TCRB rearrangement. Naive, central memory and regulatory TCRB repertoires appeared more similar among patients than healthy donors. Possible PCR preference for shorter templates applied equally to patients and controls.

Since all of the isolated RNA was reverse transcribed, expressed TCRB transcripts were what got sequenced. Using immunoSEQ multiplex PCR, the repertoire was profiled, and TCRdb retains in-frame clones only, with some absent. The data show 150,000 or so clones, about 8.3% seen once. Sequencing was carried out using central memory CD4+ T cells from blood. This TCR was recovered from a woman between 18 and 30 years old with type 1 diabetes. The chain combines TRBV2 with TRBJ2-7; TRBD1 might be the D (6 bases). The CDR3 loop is CASNLDRTYEQYF. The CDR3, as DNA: TGTGCCAGCAATTTAGACAGGACCTACGAGCAGTACTTC. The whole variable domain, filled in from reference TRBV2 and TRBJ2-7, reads EPEVTQTPSHQVTQMGQEVILRCVPISNHLYFYWYRQILGQKVEFLVSFYNNEISEKSEIFDDQFSVERPDGSNFTLKIRSTKLEDSAMYFCASNLDRTYEQYFGPGTRLTVT.